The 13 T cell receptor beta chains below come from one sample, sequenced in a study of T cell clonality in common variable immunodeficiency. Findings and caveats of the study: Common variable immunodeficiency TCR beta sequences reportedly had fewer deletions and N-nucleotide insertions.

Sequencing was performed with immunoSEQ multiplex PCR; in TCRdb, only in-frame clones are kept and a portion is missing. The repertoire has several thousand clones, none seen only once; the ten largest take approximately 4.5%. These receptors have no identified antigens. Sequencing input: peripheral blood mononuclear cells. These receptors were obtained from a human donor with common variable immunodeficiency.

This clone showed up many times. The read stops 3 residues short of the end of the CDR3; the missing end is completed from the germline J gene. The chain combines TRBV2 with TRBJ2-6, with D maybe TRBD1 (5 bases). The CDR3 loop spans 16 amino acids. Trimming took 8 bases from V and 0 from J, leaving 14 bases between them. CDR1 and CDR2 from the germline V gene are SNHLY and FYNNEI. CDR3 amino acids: CASREVTGSGANVLTF. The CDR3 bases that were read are TGTGCCAGCCGAGAGGTAACAGGCTCTGGGGCCAACGTC.

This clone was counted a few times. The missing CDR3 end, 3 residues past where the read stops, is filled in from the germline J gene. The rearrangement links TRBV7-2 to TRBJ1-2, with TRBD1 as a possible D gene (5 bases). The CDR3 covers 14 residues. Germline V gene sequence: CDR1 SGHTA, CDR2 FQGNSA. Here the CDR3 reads CASSLASGANGYTF. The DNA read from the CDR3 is TGTGCCAGCAGCTTAGCGAGCGGGGCGAACGGC.

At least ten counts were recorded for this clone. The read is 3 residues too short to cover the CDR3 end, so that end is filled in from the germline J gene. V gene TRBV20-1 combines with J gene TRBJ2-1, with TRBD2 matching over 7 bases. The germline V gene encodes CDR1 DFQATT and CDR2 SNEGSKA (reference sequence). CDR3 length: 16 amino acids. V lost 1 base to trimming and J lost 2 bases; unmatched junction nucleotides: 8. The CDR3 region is CSARVSSAGAYNEQFF. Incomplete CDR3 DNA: TGCAGTGCTAGAGTGTCGTCTGCGGGGGCCTACAATGAG.

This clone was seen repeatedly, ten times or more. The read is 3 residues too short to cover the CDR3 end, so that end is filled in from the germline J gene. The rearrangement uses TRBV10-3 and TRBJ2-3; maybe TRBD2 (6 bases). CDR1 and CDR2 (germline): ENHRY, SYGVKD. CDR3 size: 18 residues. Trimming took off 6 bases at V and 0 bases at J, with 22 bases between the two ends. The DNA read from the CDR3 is TGTGCCATCAGCCCGGGCCTCAGTGGGGGGACTAGCACAGATACG. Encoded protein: CAISPGLSGGTSTDT. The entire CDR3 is CAISPGLSGGTSTDTQYF.

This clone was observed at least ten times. CDR3 bases read: TGTGCCAGTAGGTCCTTGGGGCCCACAACTAATGAAAAA. Translated, it gives CASRSLGPTTNEK. The CDR3 as a whole reads CASRSLGPTTNEKLFF. The gene calls are TRBV19 and TRBJ1-4; weak D call: TRBD1 (5 bases). With the read ending 3 residues before the CDR3 end, the germline J gene is used to fill in that end. This CDR3 is 16 amino acids long. Looked up from germline, CDR1 is LNHDA and CDR2 is SQIVND (reference sequence). V dropped 6 bases and J dropped 0 bases, with 14 bases sitting between them.

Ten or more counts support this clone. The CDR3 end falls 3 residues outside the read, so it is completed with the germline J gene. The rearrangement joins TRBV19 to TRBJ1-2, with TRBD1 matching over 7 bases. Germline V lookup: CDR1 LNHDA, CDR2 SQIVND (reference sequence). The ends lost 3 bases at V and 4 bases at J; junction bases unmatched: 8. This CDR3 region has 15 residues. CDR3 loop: CASSIIEGAFYGYTF. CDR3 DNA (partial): TGTGCCAGTAGTATTATCGAGGGGGCTTTCTATGGC.

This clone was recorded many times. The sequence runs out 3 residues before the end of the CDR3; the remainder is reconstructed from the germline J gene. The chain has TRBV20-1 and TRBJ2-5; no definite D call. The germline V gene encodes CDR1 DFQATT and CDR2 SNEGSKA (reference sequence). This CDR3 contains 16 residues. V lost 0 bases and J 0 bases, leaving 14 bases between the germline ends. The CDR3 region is CSARDRPVEYQETQYF. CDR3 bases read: TGCAGTGCTAGAGACCGTCCGGTTGAGTACCAAGAGACC.

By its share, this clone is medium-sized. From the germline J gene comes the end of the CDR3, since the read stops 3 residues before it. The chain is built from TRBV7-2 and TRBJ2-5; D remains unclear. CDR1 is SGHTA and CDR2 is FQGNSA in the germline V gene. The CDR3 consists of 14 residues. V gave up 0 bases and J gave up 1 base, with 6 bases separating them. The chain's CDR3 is CASSLASSQETQYF. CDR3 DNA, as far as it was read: TGTGCCAGCAGCTTAGCATCCAGCCAAGAGACC.

CDR3 amino acids: CASSLLGAGRDEQYF. The sequenced part of the CDR3 DNA is TGTGCCAGCAGTTTACTTGGGGCAGGGAGGGACGAG. The V call is TRBV27, the J call TRBJ2-7, with TRBD2 matching 7 bases. The read gets to within 3 residues of the CDR3 end, and the germline J gene fills in the rest. The CDR3 covers 15 residues. With V trimmed by 2 bases and J by 5 bases, 9 bases remained unmatched. Germline CDR1 and CDR2: MNHEY and SMNVEV (reference sequence).

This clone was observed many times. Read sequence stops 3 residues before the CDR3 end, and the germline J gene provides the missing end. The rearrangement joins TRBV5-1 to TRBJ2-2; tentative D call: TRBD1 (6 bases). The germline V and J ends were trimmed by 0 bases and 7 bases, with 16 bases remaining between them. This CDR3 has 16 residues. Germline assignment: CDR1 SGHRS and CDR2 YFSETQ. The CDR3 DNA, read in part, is TGCGCCAGCAGCTTGGTTGGGCAGGGGATCGGCGGGGAG. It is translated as CASSLVGQGIGGE. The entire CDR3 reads CASSLVGQGIGGELFF.

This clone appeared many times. The covered CDR3 bases are TGCGCCAGCAGCTTACAAACAGGGAACACTGAA. It yields the protein CASSLQTGNTE. The complete CDR3 protein is CASSLQTGNTEAFF. The gene calls are TRBV5-1 and TRBJ1-1, with a tentative D call TRBD1 (5 bases). The read ends 3 residues shy of where the CDR3 ends; the end is completed using the germline J gene. Trimming removed 2 bases from V and 1 base from J, with 9 bases in between. The CDR3 is 14 residues long. CDR1 and CDR2 from the germline V gene are SGHRS and YFSETQ.

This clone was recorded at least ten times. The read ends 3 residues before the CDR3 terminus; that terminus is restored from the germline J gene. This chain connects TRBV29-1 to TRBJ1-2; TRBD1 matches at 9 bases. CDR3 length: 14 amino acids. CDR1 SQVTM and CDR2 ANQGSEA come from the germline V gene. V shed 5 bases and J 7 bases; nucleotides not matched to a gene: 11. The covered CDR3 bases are TGCAGCGTTTCAGGGGACAGGGTTTATCGTGGC. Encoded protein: CSVSGDRVYRG. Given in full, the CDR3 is CSVSGDRVYRGYTF. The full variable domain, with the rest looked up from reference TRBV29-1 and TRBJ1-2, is SAVISQKPSRDICQRGTSLTIQCQVDSQVTMMFWYRQQPGQSLTLIATANQGSEATYESGFVIDKFPISRPNLTFSTLTVSNMSPEDSSIYLCSVSGDRVYRGYTFGSGTRLTVV.

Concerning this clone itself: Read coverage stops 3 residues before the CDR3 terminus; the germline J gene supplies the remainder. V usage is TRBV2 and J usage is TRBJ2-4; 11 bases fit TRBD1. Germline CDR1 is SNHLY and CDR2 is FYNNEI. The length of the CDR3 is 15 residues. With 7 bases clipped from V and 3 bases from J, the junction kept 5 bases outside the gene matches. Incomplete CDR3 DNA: TGTGCCAGCACTCGGACAGGGGGCGACAAAAACATT. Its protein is CASTRTGGDKNI. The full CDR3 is CASTRTGGDKNIQYF.